This T cell receptor beta chain was sequenced for a study of post-analysis software for immune sequencing data. Background on the study: Disease courses included relapsing-remitting, secondary progressive and progressive-relapsing multiple sclerosis. General study results and limits: The study found TRBV5-6, TRBV5-1 and TRBV20-1 among 5 or 6 TRBV segments more frequent in patients than controls.

Of note for this clonotype: Its matching antigen is unknown. Its ends do not fully match the called genes, so a read error is possible.

This CDR3 comprises 15 residues. cDNA libraries of TCR beta carried unique molecular identifiers. TCRdb reprocessed the PCR reads with MiXCR, giving one entry per CDR3 protein. The sample contains 170,000 or so distinct CDR3 sequences, approximately 30% of which appear only once. The V call is TRBV12-3 or TRBV12-4, the J call TRBJ1-5; D perhaps matches TRBD1 (5 bases). Sequencing input: blood. The TCR originated in a girl aged 5-17 years with multiple sclerosis. In DNA, the CDR3 is TGTGCCAGAAGTTTGCTGGAGGGGAGCAATCAGCCCCAGCATTTT. Its protein product is CARSLLEGSNQPQHF.